The clone carrying this T cell receptor (beta chain) was counted only a few times. Per the study methods: Counts of nucleated cells, estimated from reference gene primer amplification, were obtained. Here immunoSEQ multiplex PCR was the method, and the copy in TCRdb shows in-frame clones only, minus some. V and J calls and clone size come straight from that table; D and trimming were deduced from the DNA. The sample shows approximately 35,000 clones, roughly 80% of them seen only once. This record belongs to a study of blood T cell repertoires in COVID-19. Whole-study context: COVID-19 samples, acute and convalescent, were from the United States, Italy and Spain.

The germline gives CDR1 SGHDN, CDR2 FVKESK. The CDR3 length is 14 residues. Trimming took 6 bases from V and 2 from J, leaving 13 bases between them. This rearrangement joins TRBV14 to TRBJ2-5; D perhaps matches TRBD2 (6 bases). The TCR sequence derives from an elderly man with acute or convalescent COVID-19. Sequenced sample: peripheral blood. This CDR3 is CASSQLAPQETQYF. The CDR3 DNA sequence: TGTGCCAGCAGTCAGCTAGCGCCACAAGAGACCCAGTACTTC.